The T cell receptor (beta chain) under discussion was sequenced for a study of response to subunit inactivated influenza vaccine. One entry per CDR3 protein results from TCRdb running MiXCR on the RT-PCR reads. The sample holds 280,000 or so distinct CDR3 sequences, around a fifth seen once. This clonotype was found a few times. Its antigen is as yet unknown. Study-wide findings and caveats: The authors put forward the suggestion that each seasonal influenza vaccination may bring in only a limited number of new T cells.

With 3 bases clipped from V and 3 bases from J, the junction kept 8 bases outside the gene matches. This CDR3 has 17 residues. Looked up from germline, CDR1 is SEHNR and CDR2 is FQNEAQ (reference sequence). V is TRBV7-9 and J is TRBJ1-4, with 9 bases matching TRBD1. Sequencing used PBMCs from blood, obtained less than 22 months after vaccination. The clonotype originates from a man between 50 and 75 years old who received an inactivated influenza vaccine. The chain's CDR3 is CASSFGDRVGPNEKLFF. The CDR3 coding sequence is TGTGCCAGCAGCTTCGGGGACAGGGTGGGGCCTAATGAAAAACTGTTTTTT.